The sequence of this T cell receptor (beta chain) was determined in a study of blood T cell repertoires in COVID-19. At the level of the study: Sample material is recorded as cDNA or gDNA derived from T cells, B-cell-depleted T cells, or PBMCs.

The repertoire was sequenced with immunoSEQ multiplex PCR; TCRdb's copy has only in-frame clones and lacks some. The sample gives approximately 260,000 clones, about 90% of which show up once; 1.5% to 2% is in the top ten. The junction had 10 bases not matched to a gene; V was cut back by 5 bases and J by 5 bases. The CDR3 is 16 residues long. Germline lookup yields CDR1 KGHSH and CDR2 LQKENI. Enrolled through a virtual design, the participants were between roughly 18 and 100 years of age and came from 24 US areas. Participant-reported clinical history was the basis for cohort assignment. All recovered Cohort 3 donors got two negative PCRs, got clearance, or saw symptom resolution.

The TCR comes from a woman in her fifties or sixties who had recovered from COVID-19. Sequenced sample: PBMCs or T cells enriched from blood (not recorded which). The chain employs TRBV18 and TRBJ1-1; 11 bases fit TRBD1. CDR3 coding DNA: TGTGCCAGCTCATTCGGACAGGGGGCGCGAGGGACTGAAGCTTTCTTT. It translates to CASSFGQGARGTEAFF.